The 15 T cell receptor beta chains in this list originate from one sample, sequenced in a study of tumor-infiltrating lymphocytes in primary liver carcinoma (dated by TCRdb to 2016 to 2017). Total RNA and DNA were co-extracted from roughly 20-30 mg of bulk tissue with the AllPrep DNA/RNA mini kit, without cell sorting. TCRdb names Illumina HiSeq 2500 as the instrument used. Starting from approximately 460 ng total RNA, TCRbeta-specific cDNA was produced by reverse transcription with a constant-region primer and ProtoScript II reverse transcriptase. Three nested multiplex PCR rounds, following a slightly modified ARM-PCR procedure, were used to build the TCRbeta libraries. Each of the first two PCR rounds ran for 10 cycles and used multiplex TRBV1-TRBV30 forward primers together with a Cbeta reverse primer. TCRdb reanalyzed the raw reads on its own, using fastp at Q25 for trimming and MiXCR for clone calling, and kept in-frame beta chains. Rows are combined by CDR3 protein, so each entry shows the most common genes and DNA. The sample profile shows 100,000 to 120,000 distinct CDR3 sequences; roughly 80% of them were found once. Approximately 20% of the sample is taken by the ten largest.

The sample was liver tumor tissue from sampling region 3. The cell subset or site label here, explained by the study, means: tumor region T3, left-lateral pole. Receptor source: a man in his forties or fifties with primary liver carcinoma and hepatitis B virus infection.

Of note for this clonotype: The junction and the germline gene differ at one end; a read error may be behind it. This chain uses TRBV6-5 with TRBJ2-1, with 8 bases that match TRBD2. The CDR3 totals 15 residues. From germline, CDR1 is MNHEY and CDR2 SVGAGI. CDR3 coding DNA: TGTGTCAGCAGTTTGCGGGAGGTCGCCTACAACGAGCAGTTCTTC. Encoded protein: CVSSLREVAYNEQFF.

This sequence joins TRBV6-2 or TRBV6-3 and TRBJ2-5; 8 nucleotides agree with TRBD2. Germline V gene sequence: CDR1 MNHEY, CDR2 SVGEGT. This CDR3 has 16 amino acids. V gave up 7 bases and J gave up 9 bases; unmatched junction bases: 19. The CDR3, as DNA: TGTGCCAGCATCCCAGGTAGCGGAAGTCAGCGGGAGTCCCAGTACTTC. Its protein is CASIPGSGSQRESQYF.

Comment on this clonotype: Germline is not matched at one junction end, which may reflect a read error. The chain couples TRBV4-3 to TRBJ1-4; the D is unclear. Germline values: CDR1 LGHNA, CDR2 YSLEER. The CDR3 covers 13 residues. The CDR3 region is CASSQTHREKLYF. As DNA, the CDR3 is TGTGCCAGCAGCCAGACCCACCGTGAAAAACTGTACTTT.

Turning to this clonotype: The junction departs from the called germline gene at one end, perhaps through a read error. The CDR3: CASSPSSGRSQETQYF. The CDR3 DNA is TGTGCCAGCAGCCCATCATCGGGGAGGAGCCAAGAGACCCAATACTTC. The rearrangement joins TRBV28 to TRBJ2-5; D is possibly TRBD2 (6 bases). Germline CDR1 MDHEN, CDR2 SYDVKM. The CDR3 has 16 amino acids.

The chain couples TRBV11-2 to TRBJ2-6; D is undetermined. CDR3 length equals 15 residues. Germline V gene data show CDR1 as SGHAT and CDR2 as FQNNGV. DNA for the CDR3: TGTGCTACCCAACGGCCGCGTGCTGGGGCCAACGTCCTGACTTTC. It encodes CATQRPRAGANVLTF.

The J gene is TRBJ2-3, the V gene TRBV29-1, with 10 positions matching TRBD2. The CDR3 is 14 residues long. The trim removed 3 bases at V and 2 bases at J, leaving 2 bases unmatched. Germline V gene lookup returns CDR1 SQVTM and CDR2 ANQGSEA. The CDR3 DNA follows: TGCAGCGTTGATGGACTAGCGGCCACAGATACGCAGTATTTT. The encoded protein is CSVDGLAATDTQYF.

This clonotype occurred once. The chain uses TRBV29-1 and TRBJ2-7, with D uncertain. This CDR3 region has 12 residues. Germline V lookup: CDR1 SQVTM, CDR2 ANQGSEA. V was pared by 7 bases and J by 13 bases, with 23 bases between. The CDR3 coding sequence is TGCAGCGCTGGTTGGGGTAATCACGAACACTACTTC. This gives the protein CSAGWGNHEHYF.

This clonotype was seen only a few times. At one end the junction does not follow the germline gene, possibly because of a read error. The chain joins TRBV6-1 to TRBJ2-2; D uncertain. Germline lookup yields CDR1 MNHNS and CDR2 SASEGT. This CDR3 has 13 residues. Here the CDR3 DNA reads TGTGCTAGCAGTCGGGTTTTGACCGGGGAGCTGTTTTTT. Translation: CASSRVLTGELFF.

In the case of this clonotype: The germline gene is not matched at one end of the junction; a read error may be the cause. V is TRBV30 and J is TRBJ2-3, with 12 bases that match TRBD2. Looked up from germline, CDR1 is GTSNPN and CDR2 is SVGIG (reference sequence). There are 17 residues in the CDR3. This chain's CDR3 is CAWSSSGRAIGGDKQYF. The CDR3 coding sequence is TGTGCCTGGTCTTCTAGCGGGAGGGCCATAGGAGGAGATAAGCAGTATTTT.

This clonotype was observed at least ten times. The rearrangement uses TRBV28 and TRBJ2-7; D is uncertain. V lost 6 bases to trimming and J lost 3 bases, with 6 bases between them. This CDR3 is built from 11 residues. Germline V lookup: CDR1 MDHEN, CDR2 SYDVKM. CDR3 in amino acids: CASRGLYEQYF. As DNA, the CDR3 is TGTGCCAGCAGGGGCCTCTACGAGCAGTACTTC. The variable domain in full, completed from reference TRBV28 and TRBJ2-7, reads DVKVTQSSRYLVKRTGEKVFLECVQDMDHENMFWYRQDPGLGLRLIYFSYDVKMKEKGDIPEGYSVSREKKERFSLILESASTNQTSMYLCASRGLYEQYFGPGTRLTVT.

The sample holds one count of this clonotype. V is TRBV12-3 or TRBV12-4 and J is TRBJ1-5; TRBD1 is a possible D gene (5 bases). The CDR3 totals 15 residues. The DNA for the CDR3 is TGTACCGGCACGCGGGGCACTGCAATAAATCAGCCCCAGCATTTT. Translating gives CTGTRGTAINQPQHF.

The V call is TRBV5-6, the J call TRBJ2-1, with D uncertain. The CDR3 is made up of 17 amino acids. Trimming took off 0 bases at V and 9 bases at J, with 22 bases between the two ends. Germline V CDR1 and CDR2: SGHDT, YYEEEE. CDR3 nucleotide sequence: TGTGCCAGCAGCTTGGGACGGAGCCGCTCTGAGTCCAGTGAGCAGTTCTTC. Translated, it gives CASSLGRSRSESSEQFF. The entire variable domain, with the rest obtained from reference TRBV5-6 and TRBJ2-1, is as follows: DAGVTQSPTHLIKTRGQQVTLRCSPKSGHDTVSWYQQALGQGPQFIFQYYEEEERQRGNFPDRFSGHQFPNYSSELNVNALLLGDSALYLCASSLGRSRSESSEQFFGPGTRLTVL.

As regards this clonotype: The CDR3 carries no conserved terminal phenylalanine or tryptophan, so it likely arises from a read error. It is unclear where the CDR3 begins or ends on the DNA, so no DNA is shown, and the CDR3 is as TCRdb lists it. J is TRBJ2-5 and V is TRBV11-3; TRBD1 is taken as the D call from the table, unchecked against the DNA. Including both end residues, the CDR3 is 13 amino acids long. Germline V gene data show CDR1 as SGHNT and CDR2 as YENEEA. The CDR3 loop is CASSSDSQETKYL.

A note on this clonotype: Relative to the germline gene, one junction end is altered; a read error may explain this. The J gene is TRBJ2-1, the V gene TRBV29-1; the D gene could be TRBD1 or TRBD2 (6 bases each). The CDR3 covers 14 residues. Germline V gives CDR1 SQVTM, CDR2 ANQGSEA. CDR3 sequence reads: CRGGTQSSYNDQSF. The CDR3 DNA reads TGCAGAGGGGGGACTCAGAGCTCCTACAATGACCAGTCCTTC.

This clonotype was found a few times. One junction end disagrees with the germline gene, perhaps due to a read error. V is TRBV6-2 or TRBV6-3 and J is TRBJ2-1; the D is unclear. The CDR3 is made up of 14 amino acids. Germline lookup yields CDR1 MNHEY and CDR2 SVGEGT. The CDR3 bases are TGTGTCAGCAGCTTGCAAGGGTTCTATAATGAGCAATTCTTC. Translated: CVSSLQGFYNEQFF.